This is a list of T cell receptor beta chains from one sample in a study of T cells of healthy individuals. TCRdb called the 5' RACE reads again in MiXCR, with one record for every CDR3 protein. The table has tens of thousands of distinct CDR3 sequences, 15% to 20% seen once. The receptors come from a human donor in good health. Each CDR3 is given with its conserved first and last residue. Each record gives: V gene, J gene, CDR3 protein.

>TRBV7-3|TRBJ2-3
CASSSDLGGADTQYF
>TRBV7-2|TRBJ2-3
CAGSPRDGDTQYF
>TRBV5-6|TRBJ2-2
CASSLVTAGMNTGELFF
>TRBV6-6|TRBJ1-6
CASSPGQGNSPLHF
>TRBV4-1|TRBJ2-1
CASSYRFLISYNEQFF
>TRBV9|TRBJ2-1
CASSAYPGNEQFF
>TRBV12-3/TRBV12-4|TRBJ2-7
CASSHGQGPTYEQYF
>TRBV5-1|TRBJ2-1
CASSLPGQRANEQFF
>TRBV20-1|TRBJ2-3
CSASPRTGRTDTQYF
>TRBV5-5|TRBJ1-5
CASSRDRSSPNQPQHF
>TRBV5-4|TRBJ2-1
CASSSTSGSINEQFF
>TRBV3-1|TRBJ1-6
CASSPLEHNSPLHF
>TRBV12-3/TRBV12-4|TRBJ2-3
CASSFTGGADTQYF
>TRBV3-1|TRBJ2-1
CASSQVSRKFF
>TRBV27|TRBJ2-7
CASSLGVGTSDYEQYF
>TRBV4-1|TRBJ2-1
CASSQFGLAGAPSYNEQFF
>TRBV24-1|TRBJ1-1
CAQTREAFF
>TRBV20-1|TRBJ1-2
CSAGTAYGYTF
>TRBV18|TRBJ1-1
CASSPSPGQGATEAFF
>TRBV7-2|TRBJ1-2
CASSLQSSGGGYGYTF
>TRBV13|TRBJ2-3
CASSTDGQATADTQYF
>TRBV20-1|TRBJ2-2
CSARLAGQTGELFF
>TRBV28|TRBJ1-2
CASSVGSYGYTF
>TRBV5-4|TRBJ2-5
CASSSRASGWGTRETQYF
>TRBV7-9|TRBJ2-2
CAQANTGELFF
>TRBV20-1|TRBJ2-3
CSARDSYTDTQYF
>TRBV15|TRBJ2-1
CATSRDYRRGQGDEQFF
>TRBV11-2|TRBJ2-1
CASSLQQGWNEQFF
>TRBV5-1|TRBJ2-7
CASSLGLASYEQYF
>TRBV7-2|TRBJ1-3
CASSSRGLSGNTIYF
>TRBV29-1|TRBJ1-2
CSVGDYYGYTF
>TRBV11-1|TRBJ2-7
CASSSGTHSYEQYF
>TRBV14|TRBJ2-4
CASSHTSGTGKNIQYF
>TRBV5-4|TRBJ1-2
CASSLDVYGYTF
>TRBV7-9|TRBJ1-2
CASSLSGPYGYTF
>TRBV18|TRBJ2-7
CASSPPGTSTTYEQYF
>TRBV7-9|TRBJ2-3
CASRFRGTDTQYF